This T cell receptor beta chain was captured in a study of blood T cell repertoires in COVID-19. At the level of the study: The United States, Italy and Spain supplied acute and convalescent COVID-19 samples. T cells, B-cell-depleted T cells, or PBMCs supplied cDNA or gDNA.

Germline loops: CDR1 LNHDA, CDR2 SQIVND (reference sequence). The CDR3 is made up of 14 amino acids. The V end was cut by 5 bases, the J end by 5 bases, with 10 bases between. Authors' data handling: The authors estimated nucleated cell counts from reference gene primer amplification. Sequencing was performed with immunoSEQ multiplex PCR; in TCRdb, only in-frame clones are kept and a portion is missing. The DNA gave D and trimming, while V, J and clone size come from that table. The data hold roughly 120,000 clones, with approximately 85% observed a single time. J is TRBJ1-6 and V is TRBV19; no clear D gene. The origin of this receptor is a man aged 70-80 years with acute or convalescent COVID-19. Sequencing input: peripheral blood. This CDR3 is CASSHPRDNSPLHF. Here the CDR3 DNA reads TGTGCCAGTAGTCATCCGCGGGATAATTCACCCCTCCACTTT.